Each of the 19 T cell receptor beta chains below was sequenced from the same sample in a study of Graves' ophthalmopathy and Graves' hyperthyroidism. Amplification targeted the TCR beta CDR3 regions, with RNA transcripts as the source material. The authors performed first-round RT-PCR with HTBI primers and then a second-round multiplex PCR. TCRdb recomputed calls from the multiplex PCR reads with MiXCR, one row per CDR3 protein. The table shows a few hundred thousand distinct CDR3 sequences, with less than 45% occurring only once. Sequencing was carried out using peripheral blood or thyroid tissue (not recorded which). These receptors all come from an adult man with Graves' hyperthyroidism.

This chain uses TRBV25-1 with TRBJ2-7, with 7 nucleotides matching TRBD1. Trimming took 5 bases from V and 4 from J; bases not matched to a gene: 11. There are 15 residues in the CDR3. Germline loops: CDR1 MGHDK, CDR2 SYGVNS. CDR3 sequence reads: CASSNLDRVTYEQYF. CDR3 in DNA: TGTGCCAGCAGTAACTTAGACAGGGTAACTTACGAGCAGTACTTC.

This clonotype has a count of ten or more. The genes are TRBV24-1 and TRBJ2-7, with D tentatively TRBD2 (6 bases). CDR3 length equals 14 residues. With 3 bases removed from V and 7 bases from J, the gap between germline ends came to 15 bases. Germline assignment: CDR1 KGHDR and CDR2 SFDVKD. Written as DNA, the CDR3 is TGTGCCACCAGTGATGGGGGGACCGTTAAAGAGCAGTACTTC. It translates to CATSDGGTVKEQYF.

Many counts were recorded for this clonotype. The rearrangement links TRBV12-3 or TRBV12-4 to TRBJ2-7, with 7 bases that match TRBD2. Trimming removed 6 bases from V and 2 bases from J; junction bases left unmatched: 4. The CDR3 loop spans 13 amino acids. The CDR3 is CASRPSGTYEQYF. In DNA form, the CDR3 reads TGTGCCAGCAGACCGAGCGGGACCTACGAGCAGTACTTC.

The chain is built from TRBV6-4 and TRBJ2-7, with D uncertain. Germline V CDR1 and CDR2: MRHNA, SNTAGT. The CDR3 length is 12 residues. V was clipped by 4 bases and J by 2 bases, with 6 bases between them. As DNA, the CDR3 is TGTGCCAGCAGTGCCTTCCCCTACGAGCAGTACTTC. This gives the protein CASSAFPYEQYF.

DNA for the CDR3: TGTGCCAGCTCACCGGGACAGGGAAACGATGGCTACACCTTC. Translating gives CASSPGQGNDGYTF. The genes are TRBV14 and TRBJ1-2; 9 nucleotides align to TRBD1. Germline loops: CDR1 SGHDN, CDR2 FVKESK. After removal of 8 bases from V and 6 bases from J, the junction contained 10 bases not matched to a gene. The CDR3 length is 14 residues.

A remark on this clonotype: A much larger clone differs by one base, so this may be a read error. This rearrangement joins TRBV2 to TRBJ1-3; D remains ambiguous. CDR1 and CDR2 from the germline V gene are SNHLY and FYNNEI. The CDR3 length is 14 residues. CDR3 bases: TGTGCCAGCGCCCGCAGAGACTCTGGAAACGCCATATATTTT. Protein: CASARRDSGNAIYF.

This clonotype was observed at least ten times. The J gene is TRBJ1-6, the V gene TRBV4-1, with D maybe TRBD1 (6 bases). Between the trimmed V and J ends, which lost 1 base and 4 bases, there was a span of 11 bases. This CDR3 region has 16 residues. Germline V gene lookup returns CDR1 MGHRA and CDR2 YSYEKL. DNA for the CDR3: TGCGCCAGCAGCCAAGTAGGGCAGGGGTATAATTCACCCCTCCACTTT. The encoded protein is CASSQVGQGYNSPLHF.

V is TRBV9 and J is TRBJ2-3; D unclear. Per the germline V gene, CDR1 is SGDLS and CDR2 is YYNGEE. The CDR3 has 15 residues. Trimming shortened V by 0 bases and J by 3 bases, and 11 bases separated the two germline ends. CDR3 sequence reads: CASSVDTGLTDTQYF. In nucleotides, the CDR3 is TGTGCCAGCAGCGTAGACACCGGCCTTACAGATACGCAGTATTTT.

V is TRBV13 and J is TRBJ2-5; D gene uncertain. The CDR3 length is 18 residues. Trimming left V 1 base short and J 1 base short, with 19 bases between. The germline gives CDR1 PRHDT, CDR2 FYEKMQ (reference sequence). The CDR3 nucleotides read TGTGCCAGCAGCTTAGTCGGCCTTGGCAGAAGTTCCCAAGAGACCCAGTACTTC. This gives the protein CASSLVGLGRSSQETQYF. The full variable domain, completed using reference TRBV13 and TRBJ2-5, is AAGVIQSPRHLIKEKRETATLKCYPIPRHDTVYWYQQGPGQDPQFLISFYEKMQSDKGSIPDRFSAQQFSDYHSELNMSSLELGDSALYFCASSLVGLGRSSQETQYFGPGTRLLVL.

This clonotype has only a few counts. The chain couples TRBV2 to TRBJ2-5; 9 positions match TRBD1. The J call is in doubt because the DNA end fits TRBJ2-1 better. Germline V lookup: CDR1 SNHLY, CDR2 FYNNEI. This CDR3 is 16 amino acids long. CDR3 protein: CASSVLRDRDYNEQFF. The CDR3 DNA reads TGTGCCAGCAGTGTCCTCCGGGACAGGGACTACAATGAGCAGTTCTTC.

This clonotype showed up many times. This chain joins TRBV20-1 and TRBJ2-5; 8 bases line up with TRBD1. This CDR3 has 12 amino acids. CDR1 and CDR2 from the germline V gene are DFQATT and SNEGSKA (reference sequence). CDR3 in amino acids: CSTGQGRETQYF. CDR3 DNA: TGCAGCACCGGACAGGGAAGAGAGACCCAGTACTTC.

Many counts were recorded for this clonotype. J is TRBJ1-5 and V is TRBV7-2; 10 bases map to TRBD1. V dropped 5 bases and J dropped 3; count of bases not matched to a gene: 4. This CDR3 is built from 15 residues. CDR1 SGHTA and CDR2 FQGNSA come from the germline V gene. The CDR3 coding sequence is TGTGCCAGCAGCAGGGACAGGGGCTTCAATCAGCCCCAGCATTTT. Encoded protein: CASSRDRGFNQPQHF.

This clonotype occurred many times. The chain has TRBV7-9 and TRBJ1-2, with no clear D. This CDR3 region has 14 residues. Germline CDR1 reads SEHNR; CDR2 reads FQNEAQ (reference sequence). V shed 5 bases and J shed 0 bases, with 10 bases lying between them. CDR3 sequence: CASSPPGANYGYTF. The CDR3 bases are TGTGCCAGCAGCCCCCCTGGTGCTAACTATGGCTACACCTTC.

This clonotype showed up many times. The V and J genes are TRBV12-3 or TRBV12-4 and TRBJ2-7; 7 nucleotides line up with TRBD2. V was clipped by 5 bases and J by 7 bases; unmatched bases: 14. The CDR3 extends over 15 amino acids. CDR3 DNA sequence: TGTGCCAGCAGTGTCTATTTGGGAGGGCCTCAAGAGCAGTACTTC. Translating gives CASSVYLGGPQEQYF.

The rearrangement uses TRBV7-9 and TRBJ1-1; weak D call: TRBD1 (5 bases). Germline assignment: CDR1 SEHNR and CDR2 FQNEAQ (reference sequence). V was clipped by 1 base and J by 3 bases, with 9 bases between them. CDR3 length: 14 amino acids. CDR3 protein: CASSLDTGYTEAFF. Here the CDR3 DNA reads TGTGCCAGCAGCTTAGATACAGGCTACACTGAAGCTTTCTTT.

As DNA, the CDR3 is TGTGCCATCAGTGGTAGGGGAGCAACTGAAGCTTTCTTT. Its translation is CAISGRGATEAFF. The chain joins TRBV10-3 to TRBJ1-1, with D tentatively TRBD1 (5 bases). V was cut by 4 bases and J by 5 bases, with 11 bases left in between. Germline V CDR1 and CDR2: ENHRY, SYGVKD. This CDR3 contains 13 residues.

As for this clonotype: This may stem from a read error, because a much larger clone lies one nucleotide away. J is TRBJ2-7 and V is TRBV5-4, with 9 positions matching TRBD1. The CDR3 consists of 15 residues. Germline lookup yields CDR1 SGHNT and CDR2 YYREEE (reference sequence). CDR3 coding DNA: TGTGCCGGCAGCTTGGTCGGGACAGGGCGCTACGAGCAGTACTTC. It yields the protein CAGSLVGTGRYEQYF.

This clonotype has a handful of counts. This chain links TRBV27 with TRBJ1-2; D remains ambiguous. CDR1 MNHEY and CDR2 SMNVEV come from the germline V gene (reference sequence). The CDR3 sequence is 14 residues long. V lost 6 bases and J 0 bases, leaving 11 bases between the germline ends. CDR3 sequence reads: CASSLGGTNYGYTF. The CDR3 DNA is TGTGCCAGCAGCCTAGGCGGGACTAACTATGGCTACACCTTC.

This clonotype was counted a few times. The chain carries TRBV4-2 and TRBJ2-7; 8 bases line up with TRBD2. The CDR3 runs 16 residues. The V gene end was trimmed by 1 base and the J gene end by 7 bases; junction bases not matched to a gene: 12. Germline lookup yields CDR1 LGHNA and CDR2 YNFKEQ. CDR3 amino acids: CASSQGAAGGRGEQYF. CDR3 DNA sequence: TGTGCCAGCAGCCAAGGTGCCGCGGGAGGCCGGGGGGAGCAGTACTTC.